Sequencing of this T cell receptor beta chain was carried out in a study of T cells in narcolepsy. The ends were cut back, 0 bases at V and 9 bases at J, with 16 bases in the middle. CDR3 length equals 15 residues. Germline V gene sequence: CDR1 SGHTA, CDR2 FQGNSA. Findings and caveats of the study: No autoreactive T cell clone sequences appeared in some memory CD4+ repertoires. Healthy controls reportedly lacked the autoreactive clonotypes serially found in patients' blood. Autoreactive HCRT-specific and TRIB2-specific clonotypes were marked in same-patient CSF-versus-blood CD4+ comparisons.

Repertoires were generated with immunoSEQ multiplex PCR, while TCRdb's copy carries only in-frame clones and drops some. The sample yields fewer than 30,000 clones, approximately 85% seen once. Worth noting for this clone: Its specificity is not known.

The sequenced sample consisted of CD45RA- memory CD4+ T cells from PBMCs. The sequence was obtained from a human donor with narcolepsy. The V and J genes are TRBV7-2 and TRBJ2-3; no firm D call. CDR3: CASSLASNRLSTQYF. As DNA, the CDR3 is TGTGCCAGCAGCTTAGCGAGTAATCGCTTGTCCACGCAGTATTTT.